The rows below give T cell receptor beta chains drawn from one sample of a study of T-cell reconstitution after alpha-beta-depleted transplantation in children. A single record per CDR3 protein comes from TCRdb applying MiXCR to the PCR reads. This table holds a few hundred thousand distinct CDR3 sequences, 27% found once. Sequencing used PBMCs, obtained before TCRalphabeta/CD19-depleted stem cell transplant. The receptor set was obtained from a boy under two years old with Wiskott-Aldrich syndrome, due to receive a stem cell transplant. The CDR3 runs from the conserved cysteine through the conserved F or W. The order of the fields is clone size, CDR3 length, V gene, D gene, J gene, CDR3 protein, CDR3 DNA. The D gene is left open where the match is weak. Part of the rows lack a size; the others show once, few, many or a class for expanded clones.

clone_size: few
cdr3_length: 13
v_call: TRBV20-1
d_call: .
j_call: TRBJ2-3
cdr3_aa: CSALTMNTDTQYF
cdr3_nt: TGCAGTGCTCTCACCATGAACACAGATACGCAGTATTTT

clone_size: .
cdr3_length: 11
v_call: TRBV20-1
d_call: TRBD2
j_call: TRBJ2-1
cdr3_aa: CSARVTSGEFF
cdr3_nt: TGCAGTGCTAGAGTGACTAGCGGTGAGTTCTTC

clone_size: .
cdr3_length: 14
v_call: TRBV20-1
d_call: .
j_call: TRBJ1-4
cdr3_aa: CSARDWVTNEKLFF
cdr3_nt: TGCAGTGCTAGAGATTGGGTAACTAATGAAAAACTGTTTTTT

clone_size: .
cdr3_length: 14
v_call: TRBV10-3
d_call: .
j_call: TRBJ2-1
cdr3_aa: CAIRDKTTYNEQFF
cdr3_nt: TGTGCCATTCGGGACAAAACTACCTACAATGAGCAGTTCTTC

clone_size: many
cdr3_length: 14
v_call: TRBV20-1
d_call: TRBD1
j_call: TRBJ2-7
cdr3_aa: CSARGTGVSYEQYF
cdr3_nt: TGCAGTGCTAGGGGGACAGGGGTTAGCTACGAGCAGTACTTC

clone_size: .
cdr3_length: 18
v_call: TRBV5-1
d_call: TRBD2
j_call: TRBJ2-1
cdr3_aa: CASSLLVRVAGAYNEQFF
cdr3_nt: TGCGCCAGCAGCTTGTTGGTGAGGGTAGCGGGAGCCTACAATGAGCAGTTCTTC

clone_size: few
cdr3_length: 13
v_call: TRBV20-1
d_call: .
j_call: TRBJ2-1
cdr3_aa: CSARRLGRSEQFF
cdr3_nt: TGCAGTGCTAGGAGACTAGGACGTTCCGAGCAGTTCTTC

clone_size: .
cdr3_length: 15
v_call: TRBV12-3/TRBV12-4
d_call: .
j_call: TRBJ1-1
cdr3_aa: CASSLKDLLNTEAFF
cdr3_nt: TGTGCCAGCAGTTTAAAGGATCTATTGAACACTGAAGCTTTCTTT

clone_size: .
cdr3_length: 14
v_call: TRBV5-1
d_call: .
j_call: TRBJ2-2
cdr3_aa: CASSGTSTSGELFF
cdr3_nt: TGCGCCAGCAGCGGAACTAGTACCTCCGGGGAGCTGTTTTTT

clone_size: many
cdr3_length: 13
v_call: TRBV7-9
d_call: .
j_call: TRBJ1-1
cdr3_aa: CASSLAETVAAFF
cdr3_nt: TGTGCCAGCAGCTTAGCTGAGACAGTCGCCGCTTTCTTT

clone_size: few
cdr3_length: 18
v_call: TRBV15
d_call: TRBD1
j_call: TRBJ1-3
cdr3_aa: CATSKDRGQPFSGNTIYF
cdr3_nt: TGTGCCACCAGCAAAGATAGGGGACAGCCCTTCTCTGGAAACACCATATATTTT

clone_size: .
cdr3_length: 16
v_call: TRBV7-6
d_call: .
j_call: TRBJ1-5
cdr3_aa: CASSPGILRGNQPQHF
cdr3_nt: TGTGCCAGCAGCCCGGGAATCCTAAGAGGCAATCAGCCCCAGCATTTT

clone_size: .
cdr3_length: 12
v_call: TRBV9
d_call: TRBD2
j_call: TRBJ2-7
cdr3_aa: CASSPSGTKQYF
cdr3_nt: TGTGCCAGCAGCCCATCAGGGACTAAGCAGTACTTC

clone_size: .
cdr3_length: 13
v_call: TRBV6-5
d_call: TRBD1
j_call: TRBJ1-6
cdr3_aa: CASSSDRVSPLHF
cdr3_nt: TGTGCCAGCAGTTCGGACAGGGTTTCACCCCTCCACTTT

clone_size: few
cdr3_length: 15
v_call: TRBV5-1
d_call: TRBD1
j_call: TRBJ1-5
cdr3_aa: CASSLGTGEYQPQHF
cdr3_nt: TGCGCCAGCAGCCTAGGGACAGGGGAATATCAGCCCCAGCATTTT

clone_size: .
cdr3_length: 13
v_call: TRBV7-9
d_call: .
j_call: TRBJ2-7
cdr3_aa: CASSSPVSYEQYF
cdr3_nt: TGTGCCAGCAGCTCCCCAGTATCCTACGAGCAGTACTTC

clone_size: few
cdr3_length: 15
v_call: TRBV5-1
d_call: .
j_call: TRBJ1-3
cdr3_aa: CASSLVTGVGNTIYF
cdr3_nt: TGCGCCAGCAGCTTGGTGACCGGGGTCGGAAACACCATATATTTT

clone_size: .
cdr3_length: 17
v_call: TRBV5-1
d_call: .
j_call: TRBJ2-1
cdr3_aa: CASSLGQVYSSYNEQFF
cdr3_nt: TGCGCCAGCAGCTTGGGACAGGTGTATAGCTCCTACAATGAGCAGTTCTTC

clone_size: .
cdr3_length: 14
v_call: TRBV5-1
d_call: .
j_call: TRBJ1-3
cdr3_aa: CASSLAGDGNTIYF
cdr3_nt: TGCGCCAGCAGCTTGGCAGGGGATGGAAACACCATATATTTT

clone_size: .
cdr3_length: 15
v_call: TRBV30
d_call: .
j_call: TRBJ2-5
cdr3_aa: CAWSLAGSLRETQYF
cdr3_nt: TGTGCCTGGAGTTTGGCAGGGAGTTTGAGAGAGACCCAGTACTTC

clone_size: few
cdr3_length: 14
v_call: TRBV12-3/TRBV12-4
d_call: .
j_call: TRBJ1-5
cdr3_aa: CASRKGGGTQPQHF
cdr3_nt: TGTGCCAGCCGGAAGGGGGGAGGAACCCAGCCCCAGCATTTT

clone_size: few
cdr3_length: 16
v_call: TRBV20-1
d_call: .
j_call: TRBJ2-3
cdr3_aa: CSARARGFRSTDTQYF
cdr3_nt: TGCAGTGCTAGAGCCCGGGGCTTCCGTAGCACAGATACGCAGTATTTT

clone_size: .
cdr3_length: 19
v_call: TRBV21-1
d_call: .
j_call: TRBJ1-5
cdr3_aa: CASSHIAAQGDSSNQPQHF
cdr3_nt: TGTGCCAGCAGCCATATTGCGGCGCAGGGAGATAGTAGCAATCAGCCCCAGCATTTT

clone_size: few
cdr3_length: 15
v_call: TRBV19
d_call: .
j_call: TRBJ1-1
cdr3_aa: CASSRQSAPGREAFF
cdr3_nt: TGTGCCAGTAGTCGGCAATCGGCCCCGGGAAGAGAAGCTTTCTTT

clone_size: .
cdr3_length: 13
v_call: TRBV7-2
d_call: .
j_call: TRBJ2-1
cdr3_aa: CASSKGPYNEQFF
cdr3_nt: TGTGCCAGCAGCAAGGGACCCTACAATGAGCAGTTCTTC